The table lists the clone carrying this TCR beta chain with a few counts. V was trimmed by 4 bases and J by 5 bases, leaving 15 bases between them. The CDR3 sequence is 15 residues long. Germline CDR1 and CDR2: LNHDA and SQIVND (reference sequence). This record belongs to a study of blood T cell repertoires in COVID-19. Original analysis: For nucleated cells, counts were estimated from reference gene primer amplification. Data came from immunoSEQ multiplex PCR; TCRdb stores just in-frame clones and leaves some out. V and J calls and clone size are as listed in that table; D and trimming were resolved from the DNA. The table lists roughly 150,000 clones, 80% to 90% of them singletons.

The gene calls are TRBV19 and TRBJ1-5; D is perhaps TRBD1 (5 bases). This receptor was taken from a man in his late teens or twenties with COVID-19, enrolled during active disease. The sequenced sample consisted of peripheral blood. The CDR3 nucleotides are TGTGCCAGTAGTAAAAACAGGTTCTTGGATCAGCCCCAGCATTTT. Translating it yields CASSKNRFLDQPQHF.